This record covers a single TCR beta chain. The entry originates in a study of cytomegalovirus exposure and HLA in healthy donors. PCR involved 60 Vbeta and 13 Jbeta primers. TCRdb's copy holds only in-frame clones and misses some; the assay was immunoSEQ multiplex PCR. The sample carries about 150,000 clones, less than 10% recorded once. Sequencing was done on a sample of PBMCs. The sequence derives from a man in his fifties or sixties in good health and CMV-seronegative.

This CDR3 is CASSLAPQDEQFF. CDR3 DNA sequence: TGTGCCAGCAGCTTAGCCCCCCAGGATGAGCAGTTCTTC. The chain uses TRBV7-6 and TRBJ2-1; D unclear. CDR1 is SGHVS and CDR2 is FNYEAQ in the germline V gene. V shed 0 bases and J shed 8 bases, with 8 bases lying between them. This CDR3 contains 13 residues.